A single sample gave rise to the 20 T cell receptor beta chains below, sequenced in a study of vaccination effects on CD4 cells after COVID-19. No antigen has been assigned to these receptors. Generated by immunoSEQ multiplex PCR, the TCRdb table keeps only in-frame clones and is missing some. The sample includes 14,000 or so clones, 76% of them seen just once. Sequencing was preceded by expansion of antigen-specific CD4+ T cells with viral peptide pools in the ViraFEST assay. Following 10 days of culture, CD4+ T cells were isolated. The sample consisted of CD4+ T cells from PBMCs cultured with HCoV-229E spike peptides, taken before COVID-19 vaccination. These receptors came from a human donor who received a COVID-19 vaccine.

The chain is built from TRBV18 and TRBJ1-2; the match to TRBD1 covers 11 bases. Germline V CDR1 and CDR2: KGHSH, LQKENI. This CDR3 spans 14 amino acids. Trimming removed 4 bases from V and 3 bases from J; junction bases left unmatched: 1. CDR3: CASSRGQGDYGYTF. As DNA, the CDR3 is TGTGCCAGCTCACGGGGACAGGGGGACTATGGCTACACCTTC.

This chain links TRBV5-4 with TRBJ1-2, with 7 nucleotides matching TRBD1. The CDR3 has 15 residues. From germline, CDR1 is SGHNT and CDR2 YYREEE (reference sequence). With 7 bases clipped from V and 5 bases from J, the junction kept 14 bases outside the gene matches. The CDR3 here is CASGGPWDSKYGYTF. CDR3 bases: TGTGCCAGCGGGGGACCCTGGGACAGCAAATATGGCTACACCTTC.

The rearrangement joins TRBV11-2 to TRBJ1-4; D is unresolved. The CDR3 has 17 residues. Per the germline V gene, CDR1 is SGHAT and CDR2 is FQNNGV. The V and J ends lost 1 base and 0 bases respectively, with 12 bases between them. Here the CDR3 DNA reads TGTGCCAGCAGCTTAGCCTCCAGGAAGGCAACTAATGAAAAACTGTTTTTT. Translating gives CASSLASRKATNEKLFF.

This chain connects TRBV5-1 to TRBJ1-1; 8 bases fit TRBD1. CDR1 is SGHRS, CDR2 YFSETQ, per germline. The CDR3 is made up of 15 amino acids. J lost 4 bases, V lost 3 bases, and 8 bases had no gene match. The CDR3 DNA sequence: TGCGCCAGCAGCTCGGACAGGGCCGTTGGCACTGAAGCTTTCTTT. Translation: CASSSDRAVGTEAFF. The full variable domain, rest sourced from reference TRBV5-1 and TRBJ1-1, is KAGVTQTPRYLIKTRGQQVTLSCSPISGHRSVSWYQQTPGQGLQFLFEYFSETQRNKGNFPGRFSGRQFSNSRSEMNVSTLELGDSALYLCASSSDRAVGTEAFFGQGTRLTVV.

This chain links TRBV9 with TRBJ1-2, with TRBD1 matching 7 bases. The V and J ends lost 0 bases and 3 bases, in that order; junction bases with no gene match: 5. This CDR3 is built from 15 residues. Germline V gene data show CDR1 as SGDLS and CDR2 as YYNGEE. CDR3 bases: TGTGCCAGCAGCGTAGATCCTGGGACAGACTATGGCTACACCTTC. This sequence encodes CASSVDPGTDYGYTF.

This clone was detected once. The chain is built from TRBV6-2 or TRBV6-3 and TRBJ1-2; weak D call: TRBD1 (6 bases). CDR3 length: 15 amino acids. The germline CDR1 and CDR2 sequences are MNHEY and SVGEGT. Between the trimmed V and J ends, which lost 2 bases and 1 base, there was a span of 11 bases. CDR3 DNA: TGTGCCAGCAGTTACCCCGGGACAAGTAACTATGGCTACACCTTC. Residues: CASSYPGTSNYGYTF.

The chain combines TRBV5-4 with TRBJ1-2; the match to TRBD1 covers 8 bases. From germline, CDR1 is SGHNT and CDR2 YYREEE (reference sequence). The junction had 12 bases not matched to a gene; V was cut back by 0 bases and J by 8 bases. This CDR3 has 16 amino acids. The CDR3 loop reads CASSLVRSEGQGGYTF. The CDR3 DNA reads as TGTGCCAGCAGCTTGGTTAGGTCGGAAGGACAGGGAGGCTACACCTTC.

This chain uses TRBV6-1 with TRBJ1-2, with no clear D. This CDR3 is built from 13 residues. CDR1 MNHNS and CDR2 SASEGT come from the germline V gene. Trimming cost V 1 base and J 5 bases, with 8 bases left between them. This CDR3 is CASSEVAGYGYTF. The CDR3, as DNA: TGTGCCAGCAGTGAAGTCGCAGGATATGGCTACACCTTC.

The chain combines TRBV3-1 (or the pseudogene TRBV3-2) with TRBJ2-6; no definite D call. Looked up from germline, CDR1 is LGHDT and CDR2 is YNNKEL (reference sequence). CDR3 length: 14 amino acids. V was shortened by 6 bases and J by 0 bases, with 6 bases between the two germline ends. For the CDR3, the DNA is TGTGCCAGCAGTCTGATCTCTGGGGCCAACGTCCTGACTTTC. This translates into CASSLISGANVLTF.

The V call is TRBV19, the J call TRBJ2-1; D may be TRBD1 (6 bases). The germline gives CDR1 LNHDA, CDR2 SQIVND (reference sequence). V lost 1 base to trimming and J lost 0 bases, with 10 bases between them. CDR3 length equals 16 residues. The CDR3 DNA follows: TGTGCCAGTAGTATAGGACAGGCAATCTCCTACAATGAGCAGTTCTTC. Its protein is CASSIGQAISYNEQFF.

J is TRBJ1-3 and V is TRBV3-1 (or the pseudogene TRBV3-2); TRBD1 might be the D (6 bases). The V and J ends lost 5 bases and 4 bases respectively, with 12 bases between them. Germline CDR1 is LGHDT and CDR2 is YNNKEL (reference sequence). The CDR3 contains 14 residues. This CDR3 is CASSTTGQGNTIYF. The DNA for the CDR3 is TGTGCCAGCAGCACCACAGGGCAGGGAAACACCATATATTTT.

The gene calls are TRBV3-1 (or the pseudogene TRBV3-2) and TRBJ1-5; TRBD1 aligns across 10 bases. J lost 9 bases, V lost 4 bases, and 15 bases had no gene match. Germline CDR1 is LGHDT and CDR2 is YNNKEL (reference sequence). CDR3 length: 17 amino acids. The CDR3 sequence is CASSPTVMDRGSWPQHF. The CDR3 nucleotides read TGTGCCAGCAGCCCAACCGTCATGGACAGGGGGTCGTGGCCCCAGCATTTT.

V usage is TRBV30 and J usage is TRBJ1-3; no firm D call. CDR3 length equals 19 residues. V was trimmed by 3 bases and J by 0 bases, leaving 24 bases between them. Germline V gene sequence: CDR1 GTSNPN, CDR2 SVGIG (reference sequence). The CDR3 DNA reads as TGTGCCTGGAGCGGACCCCAAACCCAACAAATGAGCTCTGGAAACACCATATATTTT. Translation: CAWSGPQTQQMSSGNTIYF.

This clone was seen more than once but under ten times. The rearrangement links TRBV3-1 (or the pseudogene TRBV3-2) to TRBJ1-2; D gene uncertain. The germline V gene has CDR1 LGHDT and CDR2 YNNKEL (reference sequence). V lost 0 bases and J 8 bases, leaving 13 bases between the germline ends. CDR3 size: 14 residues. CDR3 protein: CASSQDIRLAGYTF. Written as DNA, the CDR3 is TGTGCCAGCAGCCAAGATATCCGTTTGGCGGGCTACACCTTC.

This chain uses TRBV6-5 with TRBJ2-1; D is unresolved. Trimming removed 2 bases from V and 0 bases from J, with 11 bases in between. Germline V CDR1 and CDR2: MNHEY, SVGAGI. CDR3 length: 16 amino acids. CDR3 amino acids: CASSYVSISSYNEQFF. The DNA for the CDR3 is TGTGCCAGCAGTTACGTCTCGATAAGCTCCTACAATGAGCAGTTCTTC.

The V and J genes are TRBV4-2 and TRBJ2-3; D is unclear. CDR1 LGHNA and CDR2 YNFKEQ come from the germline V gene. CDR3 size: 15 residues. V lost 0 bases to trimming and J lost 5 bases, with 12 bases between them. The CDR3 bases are TGTGCCAGCAGCCAAGACGAGCCTCTGGGAGATACGCAGTATTTT. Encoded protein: CASSQDEPLGDTQYF.

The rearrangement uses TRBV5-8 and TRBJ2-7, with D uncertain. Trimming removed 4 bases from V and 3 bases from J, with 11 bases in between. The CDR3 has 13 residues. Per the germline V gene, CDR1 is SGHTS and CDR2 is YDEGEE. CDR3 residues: CASSVGLYYEQYF. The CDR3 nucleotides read TGTGCCAGCAGCGTGGGTCTTTACTACGAGCAGTACTTC. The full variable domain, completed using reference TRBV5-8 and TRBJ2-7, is EAGVTQSPTHLIKTRGQQATLRCSPISGHTSVYWYQQALGLGLQFLLWYDEGEERNRGNFPPRFSGRQFPNYSSELNVNALELEDSALYLCASSVGLYYEQYFGPGTRLTVT.

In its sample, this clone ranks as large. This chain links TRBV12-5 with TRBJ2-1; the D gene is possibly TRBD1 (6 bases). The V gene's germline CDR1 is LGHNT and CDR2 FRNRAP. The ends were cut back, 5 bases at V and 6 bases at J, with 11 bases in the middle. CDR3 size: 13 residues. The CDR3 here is CASGTTGLNEQFF. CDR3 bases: TGTGCTAGTGGTACCACAGGGCTCAATGAGCAGTTCTTC.

The CDR3, as DNA: TGTGCCAGCTTAGGAGATCGCGGTTCACCCCTCCACTTT. Protein product: CASLGDRGSPLHF. The rearrangement uses TRBV6-5 and TRBJ1-6; the D is unclear. Trimming pared 8 bases from V and 9 bases from J, leaving 14 bases between. The CDR3 runs to 13 residues. Germline V CDR1 and CDR2: MNHEY, SVGAGI.

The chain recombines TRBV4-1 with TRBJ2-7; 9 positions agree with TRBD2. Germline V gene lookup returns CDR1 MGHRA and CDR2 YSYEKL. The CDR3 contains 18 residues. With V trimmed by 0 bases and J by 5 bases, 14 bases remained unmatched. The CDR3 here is CASSQDRGAGGPPDEQYF. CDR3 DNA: TGCGCCAGCAGCCAAGATCGGGGAGCGGGAGGCCCCCCGGACGAGCAGTACTTC.